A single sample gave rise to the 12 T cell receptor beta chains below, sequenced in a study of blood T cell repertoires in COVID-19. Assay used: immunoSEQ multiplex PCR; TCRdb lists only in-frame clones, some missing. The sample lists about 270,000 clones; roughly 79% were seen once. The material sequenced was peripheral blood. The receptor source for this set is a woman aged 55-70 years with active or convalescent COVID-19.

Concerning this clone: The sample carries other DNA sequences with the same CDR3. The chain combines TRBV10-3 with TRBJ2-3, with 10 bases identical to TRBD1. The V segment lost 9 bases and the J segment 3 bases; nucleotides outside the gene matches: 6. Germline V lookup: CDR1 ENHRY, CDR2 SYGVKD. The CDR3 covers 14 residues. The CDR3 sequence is CAILRDRGTDTQYF. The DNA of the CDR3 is TGTGCCATTCTCCGGGACAGGGGTACAGATACGCAGTATTTT.

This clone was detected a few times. The CDR3 sequence is CASSVLAADTQYF. The CDR3 region has the DNA TGTGCCAGCAGCGTCCTAGCGGCAGATACGCAGTATTTT. The rearrangement links TRBV9 to TRBJ2-3; 7 nucleotides agree with TRBD2. The length of the CDR3 is 13 residues. Losses at the gene ends were 2 bases for V and 4 bases for J; bases not matched to a gene: 1. Germline loops: CDR1 SGDLS, CDR2 YYNGEE.

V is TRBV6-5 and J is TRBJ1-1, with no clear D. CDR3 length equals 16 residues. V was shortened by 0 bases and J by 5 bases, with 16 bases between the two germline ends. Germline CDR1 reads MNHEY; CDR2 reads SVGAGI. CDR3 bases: TGTGCCAGCAGTTACTCGATTCGGGCCGGAGGGACTGAAGCTTTCTTT. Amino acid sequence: CASSYSIRAGGTEAFF.

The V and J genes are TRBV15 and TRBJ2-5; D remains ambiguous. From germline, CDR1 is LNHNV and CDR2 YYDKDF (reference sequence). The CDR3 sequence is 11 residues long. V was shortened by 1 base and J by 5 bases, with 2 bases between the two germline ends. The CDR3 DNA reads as TGTGCCACCAGCAGAGCTGAGACCCAGTACTTC. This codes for CATSRAETQYF. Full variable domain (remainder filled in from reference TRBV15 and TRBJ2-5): DAMVIQNPRYQVTQFGKPVTLSCSQTLNHNVMYWYQQKSSQAPKLLFHYYDKDFNNEADTPDNFQSRRPNTSFCFLDIRSPGLGDTAMYLCATSRAETQYFGPGTRLLVL.

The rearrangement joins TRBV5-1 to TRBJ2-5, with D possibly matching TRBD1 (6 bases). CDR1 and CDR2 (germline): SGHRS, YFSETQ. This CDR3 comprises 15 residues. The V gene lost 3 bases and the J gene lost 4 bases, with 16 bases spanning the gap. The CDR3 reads CASSSSTGRGETQYF. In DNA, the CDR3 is TGCGCCAGCAGCTCGTCGACAGGTCGGGGAGAGACCCAGTACTTC.

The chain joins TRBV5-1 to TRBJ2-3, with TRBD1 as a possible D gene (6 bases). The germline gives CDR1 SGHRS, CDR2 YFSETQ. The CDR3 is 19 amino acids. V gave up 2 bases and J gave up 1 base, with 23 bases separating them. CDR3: CASSFLISGQFSGTDTQYF. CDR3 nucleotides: TGCGCCAGCAGCTTCCTCATATCCGGACAGTTCTCGGGCACAGATACGCAGTATTTT.

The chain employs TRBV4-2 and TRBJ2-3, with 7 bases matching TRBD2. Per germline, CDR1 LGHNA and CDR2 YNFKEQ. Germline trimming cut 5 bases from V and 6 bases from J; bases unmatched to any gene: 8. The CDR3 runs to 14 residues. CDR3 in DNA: TGTGCCAGCAGCGAAGGAACTAGCGTCGATACGCAGTATTTT. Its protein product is CASSEGTSVDTQYF.

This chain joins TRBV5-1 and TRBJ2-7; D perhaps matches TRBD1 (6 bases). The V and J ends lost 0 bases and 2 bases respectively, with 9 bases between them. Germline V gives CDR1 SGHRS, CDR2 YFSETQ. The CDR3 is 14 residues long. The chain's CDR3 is CASSLGAGAYEQYF. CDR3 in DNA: TGCGCCAGCAGCTTGGGGGCAGGGGCCTACGAGCAGTACTTC.

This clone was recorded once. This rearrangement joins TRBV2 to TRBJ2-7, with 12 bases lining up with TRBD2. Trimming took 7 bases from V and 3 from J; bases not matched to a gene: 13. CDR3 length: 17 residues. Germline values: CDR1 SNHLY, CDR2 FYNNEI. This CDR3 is CASTTSGGPKANYEQYF. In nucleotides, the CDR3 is TGTGCCAGCACTACTAGCGGGGGGCCTAAAGCTAACTACGAGCAGTACTTC.

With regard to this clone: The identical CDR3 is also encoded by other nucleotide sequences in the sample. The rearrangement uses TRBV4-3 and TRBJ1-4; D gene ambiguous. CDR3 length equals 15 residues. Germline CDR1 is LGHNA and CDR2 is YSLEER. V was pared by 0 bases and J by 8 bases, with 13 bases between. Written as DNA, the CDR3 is TGCGCCAGCAGCCAAGAAGGGAGCTGGGAGGAAAAACTGTTTTTT. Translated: CASSQEGSWEEKLFF.

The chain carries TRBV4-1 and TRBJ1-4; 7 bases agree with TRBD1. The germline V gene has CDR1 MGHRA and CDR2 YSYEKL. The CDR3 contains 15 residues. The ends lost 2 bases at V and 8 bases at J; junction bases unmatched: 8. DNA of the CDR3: TGCGCCAGCAGCCAATTCGAGGGGGCTCGGGAAAAACTGTTTTTT. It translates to CASSQFEGAREKLFF.

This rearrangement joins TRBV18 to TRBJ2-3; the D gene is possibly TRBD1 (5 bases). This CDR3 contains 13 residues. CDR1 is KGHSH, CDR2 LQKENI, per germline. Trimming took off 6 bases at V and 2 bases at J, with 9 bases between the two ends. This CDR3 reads CASSRVITDTQYF. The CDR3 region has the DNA TGTGCCAGCTCCAGGGTCATCACAGATACGCAGTATTTT. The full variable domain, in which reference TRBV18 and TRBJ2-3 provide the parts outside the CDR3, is NAGVMQNPRHLVRRRGQEARLRCSPMKGHSHVYWYRQLPEEGLKFMVYLQKENIIDESGMPKERFSAEFPKEGPSILRIQQVVRGDSAAYFCASSRVITDTQYFGPGTRLTVL.